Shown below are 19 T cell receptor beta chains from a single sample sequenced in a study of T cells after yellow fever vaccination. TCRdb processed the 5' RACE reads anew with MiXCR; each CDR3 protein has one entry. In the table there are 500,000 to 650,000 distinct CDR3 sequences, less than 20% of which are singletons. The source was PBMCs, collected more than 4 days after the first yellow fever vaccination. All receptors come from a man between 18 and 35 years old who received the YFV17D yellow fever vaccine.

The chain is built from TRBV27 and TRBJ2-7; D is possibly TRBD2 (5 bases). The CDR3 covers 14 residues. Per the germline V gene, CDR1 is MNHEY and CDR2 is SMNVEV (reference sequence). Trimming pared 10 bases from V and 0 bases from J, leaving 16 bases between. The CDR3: CANSKTGSSYEQYV. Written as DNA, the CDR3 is TGTGCCAACAGCAAGACGGGAAGCTCCTACGAGCAGTACGTC.

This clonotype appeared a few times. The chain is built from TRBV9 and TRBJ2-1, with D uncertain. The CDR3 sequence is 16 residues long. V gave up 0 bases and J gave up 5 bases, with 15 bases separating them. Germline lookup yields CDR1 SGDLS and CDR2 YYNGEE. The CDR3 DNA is TGTGCCAGCAGCGTAGCCGCACAGAGGAAGAACAATGAGCAGTTCTTC. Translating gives CASSVAAQRKNNEQFF.

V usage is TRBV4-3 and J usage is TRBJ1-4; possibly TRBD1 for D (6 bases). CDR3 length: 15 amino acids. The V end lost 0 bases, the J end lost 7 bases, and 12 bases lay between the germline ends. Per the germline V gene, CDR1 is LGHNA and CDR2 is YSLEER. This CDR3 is CASSQDSGGLEKLFF. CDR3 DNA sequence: TGCGCCAGCAGCCAAGATTCGGGGGGCCTTGAAAAACTGTTTTTT.

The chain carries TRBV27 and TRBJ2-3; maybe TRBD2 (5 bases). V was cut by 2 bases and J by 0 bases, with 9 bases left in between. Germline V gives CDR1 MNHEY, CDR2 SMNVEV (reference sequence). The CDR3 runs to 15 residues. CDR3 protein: CASSLRGTSTDTQYF. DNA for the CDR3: TGTGCCAGCAGTTTACGGGGTACTAGCACAGATACGCAGTATTTT.

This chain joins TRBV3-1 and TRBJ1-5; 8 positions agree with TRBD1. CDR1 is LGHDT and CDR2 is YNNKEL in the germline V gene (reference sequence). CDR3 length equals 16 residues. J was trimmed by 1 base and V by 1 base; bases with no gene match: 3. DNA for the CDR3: TGTGCCAGCAGCCAAGGATGGACAGGGAGCAATCAGCCCCAGCATTTT. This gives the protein CASSQGWTGSNQPQHF.

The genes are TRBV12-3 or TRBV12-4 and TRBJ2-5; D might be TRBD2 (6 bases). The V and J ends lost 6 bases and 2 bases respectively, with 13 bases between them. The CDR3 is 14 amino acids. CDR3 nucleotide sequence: TGTGCCAGCAGCCCGGGGGTGACTCAAGAGACCCAGTACTTC. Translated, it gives CASSPGVTQETQYF.

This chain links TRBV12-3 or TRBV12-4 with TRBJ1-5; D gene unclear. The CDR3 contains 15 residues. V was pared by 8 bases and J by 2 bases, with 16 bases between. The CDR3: CASSNSHTGNQPQHF. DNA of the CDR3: TGTGCCAGCTCGAACAGCCACACCGGCAATCAGCCCCAGCATTTT.

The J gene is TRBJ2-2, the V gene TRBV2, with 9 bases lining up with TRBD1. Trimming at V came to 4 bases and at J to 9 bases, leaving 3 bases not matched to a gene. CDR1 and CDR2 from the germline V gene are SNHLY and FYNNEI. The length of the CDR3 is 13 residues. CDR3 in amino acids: CASSGQGGRELFF. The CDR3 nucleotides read TGTGCCAGCAGTGGACAGGGGGGAAGGGAGCTGTTTTTT.

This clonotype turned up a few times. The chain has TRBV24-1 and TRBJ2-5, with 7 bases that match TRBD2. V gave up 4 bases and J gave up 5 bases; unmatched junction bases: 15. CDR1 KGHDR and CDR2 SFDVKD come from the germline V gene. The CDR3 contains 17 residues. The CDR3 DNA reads TGTGCCACCAGTGACCCCTTGGTCACTCCCGGGGGGGAGACCCAGTACTTC. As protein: CATSDPLVTPGGETQYF.

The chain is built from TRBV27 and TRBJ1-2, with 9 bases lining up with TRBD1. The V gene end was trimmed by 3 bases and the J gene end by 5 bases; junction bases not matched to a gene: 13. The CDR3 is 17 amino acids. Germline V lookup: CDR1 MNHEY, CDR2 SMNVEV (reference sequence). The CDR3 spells CASSFDSSGTGRYGYTF. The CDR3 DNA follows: TGTGCCAGCAGTTTTGACAGCTCCGGGACAGGGAGGTATGGCTACACCTTC.

The CDR3 is CASSINPGYSNYGYTF. CDR3 nucleotides: TGCGCCAGCAGCATCAATCCGGGATACTCTAACTATGGCTACACCTTC. This chain links TRBV4-3 with TRBJ1-2; no clear D gene. Germline-derived CDR1 and CDR2 are LGHNA and YSLEER. With 5 bases removed from V and 0 bases from J, the gap between germline ends came to 16 bases. The CDR3 has 16 residues.

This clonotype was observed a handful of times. CDR3 protein: CSASRPSRAKNIQYF. In DNA form, the CDR3 reads TGCAGTGCTAGTCGTCCTTCGAGGGCCAAAAACATTCAGTACTTC. This chain uses TRBV20-1 with TRBJ2-4; D not certain. This CDR3 is 15 amino acids long. Germline lookup yields CDR1 DFQATT and CDR2 SNEGSKA (reference sequence). The ends were cut back, 3 bases at V and 1 base at J, with 13 bases in the middle.

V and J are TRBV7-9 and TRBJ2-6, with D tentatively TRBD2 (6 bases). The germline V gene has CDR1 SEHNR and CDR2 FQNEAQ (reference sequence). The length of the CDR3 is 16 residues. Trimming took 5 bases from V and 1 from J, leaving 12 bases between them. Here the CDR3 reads CASSRQRASGANVLTF. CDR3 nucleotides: TGTGCCAGCAGCCGACAGCGGGCGTCTGGGGCCAACGTCCTGACTTTC.

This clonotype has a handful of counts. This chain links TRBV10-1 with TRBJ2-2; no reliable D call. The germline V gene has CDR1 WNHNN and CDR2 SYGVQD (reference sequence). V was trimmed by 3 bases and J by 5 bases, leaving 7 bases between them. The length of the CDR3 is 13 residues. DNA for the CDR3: TGCGCCAGCAGTGATGGGCGGACCGGGGAGCTGTTTTTT. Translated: CASSDGRTGELFF.

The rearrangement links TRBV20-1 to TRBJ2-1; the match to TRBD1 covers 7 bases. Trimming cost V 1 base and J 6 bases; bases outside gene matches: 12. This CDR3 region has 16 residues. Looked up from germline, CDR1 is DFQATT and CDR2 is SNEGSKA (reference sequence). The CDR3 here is CSARVMTGYPSNEQFF. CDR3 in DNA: TGCAGTGCTAGAGTGATGACAGGGTACCCGTCCAATGAGCAGTTCTTC.

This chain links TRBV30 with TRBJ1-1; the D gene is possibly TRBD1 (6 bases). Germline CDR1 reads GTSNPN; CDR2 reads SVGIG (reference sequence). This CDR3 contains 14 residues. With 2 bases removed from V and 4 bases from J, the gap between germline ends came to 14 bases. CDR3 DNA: TGTGCCTGGAGTCGACGGGGGGCCCGCACTGAAGCTTTCTTT. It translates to CAWSRRGARTEAFF.

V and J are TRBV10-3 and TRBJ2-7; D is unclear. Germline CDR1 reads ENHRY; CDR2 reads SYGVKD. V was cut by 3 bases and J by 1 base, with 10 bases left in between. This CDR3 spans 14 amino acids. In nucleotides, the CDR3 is TGTGCCATCAGTGATGAGCGAGGTTCCTACGAGCAGTACTTC. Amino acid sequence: CAISDERGSYEQYF.

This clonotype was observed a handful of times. The CDR3 region has the DNA TGCGCCAGCAGCCGATCCGGGACAGACTATGGCTACACCTTC. Amino acids: CASSRSGTDYGYTF. V usage is TRBV4-1 and J usage is TRBJ1-2; TRBD1 aligns across 7 bases. This CDR3 has 14 amino acids. The V and J ends lost 4 bases and 3 bases, in that order; junction bases with no gene match: 5. In germline, CDR1 is MGHRA, CDR2 YSYEKL.

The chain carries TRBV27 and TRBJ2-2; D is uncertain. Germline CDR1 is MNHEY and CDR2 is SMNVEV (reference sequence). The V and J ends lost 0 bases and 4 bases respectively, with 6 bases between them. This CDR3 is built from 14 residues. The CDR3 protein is CASSLSVSTGELFF. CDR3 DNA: TGTGCCAGCAGTTTATCGGTCAGCACCGGGGAGCTGTTTTTT.